Listed below are T cell receptor beta chains from one sample, sequenced in a study of blood T cells in healthy people across ages. TCRdb redid the calling of the 5' RACE reads with MiXCR, one entry per CDR3 protein. The sample includes approximately 830,000 distinct CDR3 sequences, about 62% of them seen just once. The sample taken for sequencing was blood. The source is a man aged 25-45 years in good health. Each CDR3 is given with its conserved first and last residue. A D gene is named only where the DNA matches it firmly. Some rows have no size entry. The others give once, few or many, or a class for an expanded clone.

clone_size | d_call | j_call | cdr3_length | v_call | cdr3_aa | cdr3_nt
few | TRBD2 | TRBJ2-1 | 16 | TRBV7-2 | CASSLGTSGANNEQFF | TGTGCCAGCAGCTTAGGAACTAGCGGGGCCAACAATGAGCAGTTCTTC
. | . | TRBJ2-1 | 13 | TRBV7-2 | CVSSPPQDNEQFF | TGTGTCAGCAGCCCACCCCAAGACAATGAGCAGTTCTTC
. | . | TRBJ2-7 | 14 | TRBV20-1 | CSAKTGPLSYEQYF | TGCAGTGCCAAAACGGGACCGCTGTCCTACGAGCAGTACTTC
. | . | TRBJ2-3 | 17 | TRBV7-3 | CASSSLTGRAPTDTQYF | TGTGCCAGCAGCTCCCTGACGGGGCGGGCCCCCACAGATACGCAGTATTTT
. | . | TRBJ2-3 | 14 | TRBV29-1 | CSVEASGGTDTQYF | TGCAGCGTTGAAGCTTCGGGAGGCACAGATACGCAGTATTTT
. | . | TRBJ2-7 | 11 | TRBV6-5 | CASSNVYEQYF | TGTGCCAGCAGTAACGTATACGAGCAGTACTTC
. | . | TRBJ2-6 | 14 | TRBV6-1 | CASRVTAGANVLTF | TGTGCCAGCAGGGTGACAGCTGGGGCCAACGTCCTGACTTTC
few | TRBD1 | TRBJ2-7 | 14 | TRBV5-1 | CASRYGGQGYEQYF | TGCGCCAGTCGATACGGCGGACAGGGCTACGAGCAGTACTTC
. | TRBD2 | TRBJ2-7 | 16 | TRBV12-3/TRBV12-4 | CASSMGLAHLSYEQYF | TGTGCCAGCAGTATGGGACTAGCCCATCTTTCCTACGAGCAGTACTTC
few | . | TRBJ2-6 | 17 | TRBV4-3 | CASSQTATALPANVLTF | TGCGCCAGCAGCCAAACCGCGACGGCTCTCCCGGCCAACGTCCTGACTTTC
. | . | TRBJ2-5 | 12 | TRBV28 | CASSLLANEQYF | TGTGCCAGCAGTTTGCTAGCAAATGAGCAGTACTTC
. | . | TRBJ2-6 | 17 | TRBV4-3 | CASSQVGGGSGANVLTF | TGCGCCAGCAGCCAGGTCGGAGGCGGCTCTGGGGCCAACGTCCTGACTTTC
. | TRBD2 | TRBJ2-1 | 14 | TRBV6-6 | CASISGPTYNEQFF | TGTGCCAGCATTAGCGGGCCGACCTACAATGAGCAGTTCTTC
few | . | TRBJ2-7 | 13 | TRBV9 | CASSVNPRNEQYF | TGTGCCAGCAGCGTTAACCCTCGGAACGAGCAGTACTTC
. | . | TRBJ2-1 | 15 | TRBV6-5 | CASSRQQGLYNEQFF | TGTGCCAGCAGCCGACAACAGGGACTCTACAATGAGCAGTTCTTC
. | TRBD1 | TRBJ2-1 | 15 | TRBV9 | CASSTGTGLDNEQFF | TGTGCCAGCAGTACCGGGACAGGGCTTGACAATGAGCAGTTCTTC